This T cell receptor (beta chain) was sequenced during a study of brain T cells in children with intractable seizures. Using immunoSEQ multiplex PCR, the repertoire was profiled, and TCRdb retains in-frame clones only, with some absent. The sample lists 60,000 to 85,000 clones; approximately 94% were seen once. The clonotype was recovered from a boy younger than two with tuberous sclerosis and intractable seizures. The sequences come from peripheral blood, collected at surgery.

The CDR3 sequence: CASSHLSGLGEKLFF. The CDR3 DNA follows: TGTGCCAGCAGCCACCTTTCAGGGCTGGGTGAAAAACTGTTTTTT. J is TRBJ1-4 and V is TRBV3-1 (or the pseudogene TRBV3-2), with a tentative D call TRBD1 (5 bases). The ends were cut back, 3 bases at V and 7 bases at J, with 15 bases in the middle. The CDR3 is 15 residues long. Looked up from germline, CDR1 is LGHDT and CDR2 is YNNKEL (reference sequence).